Given below is one T cell receptor beta chain in context. An end of the junction differs from the germline gene, which may be a read error. Germline DNA was also extracted, and blood RNA derived from unsorted whole blood. Per the germline V gene, CDR1 is MGHRA and CDR2 is YSYEKL. CDR3 length: 17 amino acids. The data were taken from a study of tumor-infiltrating lymphocytes in primary liver carcinoma. Study as a whole: Productive TCRbeta reads per sample were roughly 3.5 to 7.5 million, not differing by tissue.

The input was roughly 0.5 ug total RNA; TCR beta cDNA was made from it with a constant-region primer. Modified slightly, ARM-PCR produced TCR beta libraries over three nested multiplex PCR rounds. Primers for the first two PCR rounds were TRBV1-TRBV30 forward primers and a C-beta reverse primer (approximately 10 cycles per round). MiXCR was run by TCRdb on the multiplex PCR reads, yielding one entry per CDR3 protein. The sample carries 300,000 to 350,000 distinct CDR3 sequences, approximately 65% recorded once. The V gene is TRBV4-1, the J gene TRBJ2-7; the D gene is possibly TRBD1 (5 bases). This TCR was sampled from a man aged 35 to 55 with primary liver carcinoma and hepatitis B virus infection. The sample was peripheral blood. CDR3 in DNA: TGCACCAGCAGCCAAGATCTCAGAGGACATAATTCCTACGAGCGGTACTTC. This gives the protein CTSSQDLRGHNSYERYF.